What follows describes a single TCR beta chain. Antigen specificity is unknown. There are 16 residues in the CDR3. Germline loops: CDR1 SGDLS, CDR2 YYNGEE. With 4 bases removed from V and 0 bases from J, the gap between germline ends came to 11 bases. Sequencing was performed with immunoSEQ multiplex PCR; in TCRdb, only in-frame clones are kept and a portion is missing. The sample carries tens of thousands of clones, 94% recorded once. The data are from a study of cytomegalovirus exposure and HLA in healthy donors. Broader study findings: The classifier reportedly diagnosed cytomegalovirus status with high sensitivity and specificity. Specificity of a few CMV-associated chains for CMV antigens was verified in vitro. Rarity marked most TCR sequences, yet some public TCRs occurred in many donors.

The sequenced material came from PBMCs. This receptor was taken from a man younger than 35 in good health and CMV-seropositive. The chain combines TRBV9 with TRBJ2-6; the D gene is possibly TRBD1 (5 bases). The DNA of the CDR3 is TGTGCCAGCAGCAAGGGGCGTGGCTCTGGGGCCAACGTCCTGACTTTC. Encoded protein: CASSKGRGSGANVLTF.